Presented here are 8 T cell receptor beta chains from one specimen sequenced in a study of T cells in localized non-small cell lung cancer. Libraries were prepared by immunoSEQ multiplex PCR; TCRdb keeps only in-frame clonotypes and omits some of them. The sample contains tens of thousands of clones, around 81% of which appear only once. Sequenced here: PBMCs, sampled before any cancer treatment. These receptors originate from a man aged 35-75 years with stage II lung adenocarcinoma.

This chain joins TRBV7-9 and TRBJ1-1, with a possible D match to TRBD1 (6 bases). V gave up 7 bases and J gave up 1 base, with 10 bases separating them. The CDR3 is made up of 13 amino acids. Germline-derived CDR1 and CDR2 are SEHNR and FQNEAQ (reference sequence). The CDR3 sequence: CASKQGPNTEAFF. The CDR3 nucleotides are TGTGCCAGCAAACAGGGCCCGAACACTGAAGCTTTCTTT.

The chain joins TRBV5-6 to TRBJ1-4; D call uncertain. There are 13 residues in the CDR3. Trimming pared 5 bases from V and 1 base from J, leaving 6 bases between. Germline V gene lookup returns CDR1 SGHDT and CDR2 YYEEEE. CDR3 sequence reads: CASSRGTNEKLFF. In nucleotides, the CDR3 is TGTGCCAGCAGTCGGGGAACTAATGAAAAACTGTTTTTT. Combining the CDR3 with reference TRBV5-6 and TRBJ1-4 gives the whole variable domain DAGVTQSPTHLIKTRGQQVTLRCSPKSGHDTVSWYQQALGQGPQFIFQYYEEEERQRGNFPDRFSGHQFPNYSSELNVNALLLGDSALYLCASSRGTNEKLFFGSGTQLSVL.

The rearrangement joins TRBV6-5 to TRBJ2-1; D gene unclear. The CDR3 consists of 15 residues. CDR1 MNHEY and CDR2 SVGAGI come from the germline V gene. V lost 0 bases and J 4 bases, leaving 10 bases between the germline ends. CDR3 loop: CASSYSSDLYNEQFF. The CDR3 DNA reads TGTGCCAGCAGTTACTCCTCCGACCTATACAATGAGCAGTTCTTC.

This clone was observed a single time. The V and J genes are TRBV7-3 and TRBJ2-1, with TRBD1 as a possible D gene (6 bases). In germline, CDR1 is SGHTA, CDR2 FQGTGA. This CDR3 is built from 14 residues. The V gene lost 2 bases and the J gene lost 2 bases, with 7 bases spanning the gap. As DNA, the CDR3 is TGTGCCAGCAGCTTAGCAGGGGCCTACAATGAGCAGTTCTTC. Translating it yields CASSLAGAYNEQFF.

This clone was seen many times. The V gene is TRBV19, the J gene TRBJ1-2; the match to TRBD1 covers 7 bases. Germline V gene data show CDR1 as LNHDA and CDR2 as SQIVND (reference sequence). The CDR3 spans 15 residues. J gave up 8 bases and V 1 base, and 10 bases lay outside the gene matches. The CDR3 sequence: CASSIALSTGLGYTF. For the CDR3, the DNA is TGTGCCAGTAGTATAGCCCTCTCGACAGGGTTGGGCTACACCTTC. Full variable domain (rest looked up from reference TRBV19 and TRBJ1-2): DGGITQSPKYLFRKEGQNVTLSCEQNLNHDAMYWYRQDPGQGLRLIYYSQIVNDFQKGDIAEGYSVSREKKESFPLTVTSAQKNPTAFYLCASSIALSTGLGYTFGSGTRLTVV.

The CDR3 is CASSPQGRNAEAFF. In DNA, the CDR3 is TGTGCCAGCTCACCGCAGGGCCGTAATGCTGAAGCTTTCTTT. This chain connects TRBV18 to TRBJ1-1, with a tentative D call TRBD1 (5 bases). V dropped 3 bases and J dropped 6 bases, with 14 bases sitting between them. The CDR3 spans 14 residues. CDR1 is KGHSH, CDR2 LQKENI, per germline.

This clone was recorded only once. The J gene is TRBJ1-2, the V gene TRBV4-2; D is possibly TRBD1 (5 bases). CDR1 and CDR2 from the germline V gene are LGHNA and YNFKEQ. The CDR3 is 16 amino acids. Trimming pared 1 base from V and 5 bases from J, leaving 17 bases between. The CDR3 region has the DNA TGTGCCAGCAGCCAAGGACCCGGGGGGAGTTCTTATGGCTACACCTTC. This sequence encodes CASSQGPGGSSYGYTF.

There are a few counts of this clone. The V and J genes are TRBV4-1 and TRBJ1-1; TRBD1 might be the D (5 bases). CDR1 is MGHRA, CDR2 YSYEKL, per germline. V gave up 3 bases and J gave up 4 bases, with 15 bases separating them. The CDR3 loop spans 15 amino acids. The CDR3 reads CASSHFAKRGTEAFF. The CDR3 bases are TGCGCCAGCAGCCACTTTGCAAAAAGGGGCACTGAAGCTTTCTTT.